The 29 T cell receptor beta chains reported below all come from one sample, sequenced in a study of T cells in Graves' hyperthyroidism and ophthalmopathy. Amplification targeted TCR beta CDR3 regions from RNA transcripts. The TCR CDR3 first-round RT-PCR relied on the HTBI primer set. TCRdb ran MiXCR on the multiplex PCR reads and lists one entry per CDR3 protein. The sample lists almost 500,000 distinct CDR3 sequences, approximately 23% occurring once. The sample comprised blood. All receptors come from a woman between 65 and 79 years old with Graves' ophthalmopathy.

With regard to this clonotype: One end of the junction does not line up with germline, which may come from a read error. The V and J genes are TRBV12-3 or TRBV12-4 and TRBJ1-3; D gene unclear. There are 14 residues in the CDR3. CDR3 nucleotides: TGTACCAGCAGTTTATTGGCAGACGGAAACACCATATATTTT. Translating gives CTSSLLADGNTIYF.

This clonotype was counted only a few times. The gene calls are TRBV2 and TRBJ1-4; D is unresolved. The CDR3 extends over 14 amino acids. Trimming pared 11 bases from V and 1 base from J, leaving 14 bases between. Germline loops: CDR1 SNHLY, CDR2 FYNNEI. CDR3 region: CAGRGSVTNEKLFF. The CDR3 region has the DNA TGTGCCGGCCGTGGCAGTGTAACTAATGAAAAACTGTTTTTT.

In this sample, this clonotype turned up many times. The chain carries TRBV6-1 and TRBJ1-5; TRBD1 matches 8 bases. This CDR3 contains 14 residues. Germline V lookup: CDR1 MNHNS, CDR2 SASEGT. The J segment lost 4 bases and the V segment lost 7 bases, leaving 6 bases of the junction unmatched. CDR3 bases: TGTGCCAGCAAAGGACAGGGAAAGAATCAGCCCCAGCATTTT. Translation gives CASKGQGKNQPQHF.

This clonotype was counted ten times or more. CDR3 nucleotides: TGTGCCAGCAGCCTCGGACTAGACGATACGCAGTATTTT. Translation: CASSLGLDDTQYF. J is TRBJ2-3 and V is TRBV7-8; 7 positions agree with TRBD2. V lost 5 bases to trimming and J lost 6 bases; unmatched junction nucleotides: 5. Germline V gives CDR1 SGHVS, CDR2 FQNEAQ. This CDR3 is 13 amino acids long.

Note on this clonotype: One base away lies a much larger clone, so this may be a sequencing read error. The rearrangement uses TRBV12-3 or TRBV12-4 and TRBJ2-1, with TRBD2 identical over 9 bases. The CDR3 is 16 residues long. CDR3 coding DNA: TGTGCCAGCAGTTTGAGCGGGAGGCAAAATAACAATGAGCAGTCCTTC. Translating gives CASSLSGRQNNNEQSF.

In regard to this clonotype: The junction shows a germline mismatch at one end, possibly a read error. The V gene is TRBV28, the J gene TRBJ1-5; D perhaps matches TRBD1 (6 bases). In germline, CDR1 is MDHEN, CDR2 SYDVKM. The CDR3 runs 15 residues. CDR3 nucleotides: TGTGCCGGCAGTACCCGCAGGGGTGGATATCAGCCCCAGCATTTT. Translation: CAGSTRRGGYQPQHF. The complete variable domain, with remaining parts taken from reference TRBV28 and TRBJ1-5, reads DVKVTQSSRYLVKRTGEKVFLECVQDMDHENMFWYRQDPGLGLRLIYFSYDVKMKEKGDIPEGYSVSREKKERFSLILESASTNQTSMYLCAGSTRRGGYQPQHFGDGTRLSIL.

This clonotype was counted ten times or more. The rearrangement links TRBV28 to TRBJ2-5, with no clear D. The germline V gene encodes CDR1 MDHEN and CDR2 SYDVKM. Trimming pared 5 bases from V and 9 bases from J, leaving 13 bases between. There are 12 residues in the CDR3. DNA of the CDR3: TGTGCCAGCAGTCACCCTGAGAATGCCCAGTACTTC. This sequence encodes CASSHPENAQYF. Based on the CDR3 plus reference TRBV28 and TRBJ2-5, the full variable domain is DVKVTQSSRYLVKRTGEKVFLECVQDMDHENMFWYRQDPGLGLRLIYFSYDVKMKEKGDIPEGYSVSREKKERFSLILESASTNQTSMYLCASSHPENAQYFGPGTRLLVL.

This clonotype has just a few counts. The chain couples TRBV28 to TRBJ2-3; no clear D gene. V lost 3 bases and J lost 6, with 16 bases in between. Germline CDR1 is MDHEN and CDR2 is SYDVKM. The CDR3 covers 15 residues. For the CDR3, the DNA is TGTGCCAGCAGTTTTTCGACGTCATATTGGGATACGCAGTATTTT. Translating it yields CASSFSTSYWDTQYF.

In its sample, this clonotype was seen a few times. The chain carries TRBV3-1 and TRBJ2-7; tentatively, D is TRBD2 (6 bases). The germline V and J ends were trimmed by 4 bases and 1 base, with 11 bases remaining between them. The CDR3 has 14 residues. Germline-derived CDR1 and CDR2 are LGHDT and YNNKEL (reference sequence). CDR3 residues: CASSPWGESYEQYF. Here the CDR3 DNA reads TGTGCCAGCAGCCCATGGGGGGAATCCTACGAGCAGTACTTC.

This clonotype was seen a handful of times. The chain couples TRBV20-1 to TRBJ2-3, with TRBD2 matching over 7 bases. Unmatched junction bases numbered 12, after V lost 7 bases and J lost 2 bases. This CDR3 spans 15 amino acids. CDR1 and CDR2 from the germline V gene are DFQATT and SNEGSKA (reference sequence). CDR3 bases: TGCAGTGTCGATCACACAGCGGGACCCACAGATACGCAGTATTTT. This codes for CSVDHTAGPTDTQYF.

This chain links TRBV6-5 with TRBJ1-1; D gene unclear. V dropped 3 bases and J dropped 5 bases, with 13 bases sitting between them. Germline V CDR1 and CDR2: MNHEY, SVGAGI. CDR3 length: 14 amino acids. DNA for the CDR3: TGTGCCAGCAGTTATCTGGGAATTGTGACTGAAGCTTTCTTT. It is translated as CASSYLGIVTEAFF.

This clonotype was recorded many times. The chain uses TRBV27 and TRBJ1-1, with no clear D. V lost 2 bases, J lost 5 bases, and 9 bases lay in between. CDR3 length: 13 amino acids. Germline lookup yields CDR1 MNHEY and CDR2 SMNVEV (reference sequence). CDR3 amino acids: CASSLTVGTEAFF. The CDR3 DNA reads TGTGCCAGCAGTTTAACAGTAGGGACTGAAGCTTTCTTT.

This chain links TRBV13 with TRBJ2-2, with D possibly matching TRBD2 (6 bases). The germline V gene encodes CDR1 PRHDT and CDR2 FYEKMQ (reference sequence). The CDR3 has 15 residues. The V end was cut by 2 bases, the J end by 2 bases, with 9 bases between. Here the CDR3 reads CASSLLGTNTGELFF. The CDR3 coding sequence is TGTGCCAGCAGCTTACTCGGGACTAACACCGGGGAGCTGTTTTTT.

This clonotype was seen only a few times. V gene TRBV3-1 combines with J gene TRBJ1-2; 8 bases fit TRBD1. The junction had 7 bases not matched to a gene; V was cut back by 0 bases and J by 7 bases. The CDR3 length is 15 residues. The germline CDR1 and CDR2 sequences are LGHDT and YNNKEL (reference sequence). DNA of the CDR3: TGTGCCAGCAGCCAAGATGCAGACAGGGGCAGTGGCTACACCTTC. It yields the protein CASSQDADRGSGYTF. Using reference TRBV3-1 and TRBJ1-2 for the parts outside the CDR3, the full variable domain is DTAVSQTPKYLVTQMGNDKSIKCEQNLGHDTMYWYKQDSKKFLKIMFSYNNKELIINETVPNRFSPKSPDKAHLNLHINSLELGDSAVYFCASSQDADRGSGYTFGSGTRLTVV.

V and J are TRBV27 and TRBJ1-5; D not certain. V was trimmed by 8 bases and J by 9 bases, leaving 20 bases between them. The CDR3 loop spans 14 amino acids. CDR1 is MNHEY, CDR2 SMNVEV, per germline (reference sequence). This chain's CDR3 is CASRPDTTLWPQHF. CDR3 in DNA: TGTGCCAGCCGACCTGACACCACCCTTTGGCCCCAGCATTTT.

This clonotype was detected many times. The chain links TRBV2 to TRBJ1-5; the D is unclear. This CDR3 has 14 amino acids. Germline CDR1 reads SNHLY; CDR2 reads FYNNEI. V was trimmed by 3 bases and J by 9 bases, leaving 15 bases between them. The CDR3 DNA sequence: TGTGCCAGCAGTGACCCGGACCGAATCACGCCCCAGCATTTT. This codes for CASSDPDRITPQHF.

The chain is built from TRBV6-4 and TRBJ2-2, with TRBD1 identical over 9 bases. This CDR3 has 16 amino acids. The V segment lost 6 bases and the J segment 5 bases; nucleotides outside the gene matches: 10. Germline CDR1 is MRHNA and CDR2 is SNTAGT. CDR3 nucleotide sequence: TGTGCCAGCAGCCAGGACACAGGGGGCCAAACCGGGGAGCTGTTTTTT. Protein: CASSQDTGGQTGELFF.

About this clonotype itself: The junction does not match germline at one end; this may be a read error. The chain is built from TRBV19 and TRBJ1-1; tentatively, D is TRBD1 (6 bases). The CDR3 consists of 16 residues. The germline V gene encodes CDR1 LNHDA and CDR2 SQIVND (reference sequence). CDR3 bases: TGTTCCAGTAGTCCCCGGACAGAGGGGTTGAACACTGAAGCTTTCTTT. It yields the protein CSSSPRTEGLNTEAFF.

The V and J genes are TRBV27 and TRBJ2-7, with D maybe TRBD1 (6 bases). The germline gives CDR1 MNHEY, CDR2 SMNVEV (reference sequence). The CDR3 is made up of 14 amino acids. Trimming stripped 0 bases from V and 6 bases from J, with 12 bases between. The CDR3 loop reads CASSLSRGNSEQYF. Written as DNA, the CDR3 is TGTGCCAGCAGTTTATCAAGGGGGAATAGCGAGCAGTACTTC.

The CDR3, as DNA: TGCGCCAGCACCCGCCAGGGACAGAACGAAAAACTGTTTTTT. As protein: CASTRQGQNEKLFF. The chain combines TRBV5-1 with TRBJ1-4; 7 positions agree with TRBD1. Trimming at V came to 6 bases and at J to 8 bases, leaving 10 bases not matched to a gene. The V gene's germline CDR1 is SGHRS and CDR2 YFSETQ. This CDR3 is built from 14 residues. Variable domain in full (rest from reference TRBV5-1 and TRBJ1-4): KAGVTQTPRYLIKTRGQQVTLSCSPISGHRSVSWYQQTPGQGLQFLFEYFSETQRNKGNFPGRFSGRQFSNSRSEMNVSTLELGDSALYLCASTRQGQNEKLFFGSGTQLSVL.

V and J are TRBV6-4 and TRBJ1-3; D call uncertain. Germline lookup yields CDR1 MRHNA and CDR2 SNTAGT. The CDR3 contains 16 residues. Between the trimmed V and J ends, which lost 3 bases and 0 bases, there was a span of 12 bases. CDR3 region: CASSDSGANSGNTIYF. CDR3 nucleotides: TGTGCCAGCAGTGATTCGGGCGCTAACTCTGGAAACACCATATATTTT.

This sequence joins TRBV2 and TRBJ2-5; perhaps TRBD2 as D (6 bases). The CDR3 consists of 14 residues. Germline lookup yields CDR1 SNHLY and CDR2 FYNNEI. V lost 11 bases, J lost 4 bases, and 20 bases lay in between. The CDR3 region has the DNA TGTGCCGGCTGGGCGGGACCTCCACGAGAGACCCAGTACTTC. Translating it yields CAGWAGPPRETQYF. Based on the CDR3 plus reference TRBV2 and TRBJ2-5, the full variable domain is EPEVTQTPSHQVTQMGQEVILRCVPISNHLYFYWYRQILGQKVEFLVSFYNNEISEKSEIFDDQFSVERPDGSNFTLKIRSTKLEDSAMYFCAGWAGPPRETQYFGPGTRLLVL.

The sample holds many counts of this clonotype. The CDR3 protein is CASSYPDRVVGTEAFF. The CDR3 DNA sequence: TGTGCCAGCAGTTACCCGGACAGGGTGGTAGGCACTGAAGCTTTCTTT. The gene calls are TRBV6-2 or TRBV6-3 and TRBJ1-1; TRBD1 aligns across 8 bases. The CDR3 is 16 amino acids. V lost 2 bases and J lost 4; bases outside the gene matches: 9. Germline V gives CDR1 MNHEY, CDR2 SVGEGT.

This clonotype has just a few counts. The chain recombines TRBV3-1 with TRBJ2-1, with 8 bases lining up with TRBD2. CDR3 length equals 17 residues. Germline values: CDR1 LGHDT, CDR2 YNNKEL (reference sequence). V was clipped by 1 base and J by 1 base; unmatched bases: 6. The CDR3 protein is CASSQVLAAGSYNEQFF. The CDR3 DNA is TGTGCCAGCAGCCAAGTACTAGCGGCAGGATCCTACAATGAGCAGTTCTTC.

This clonotype was detected many times. The chain employs TRBV7-2 and TRBJ1-1; D might be TRBD1 (6 bases). Per the germline V gene, CDR1 is SGHTA and CDR2 is FQGNSA. V shed 2 bases and J shed 5 bases, with 12 bases lying between them. The CDR3 contains 14 residues. CDR3 nucleotide sequence: TGTGCCAGCAGCTTATTTGGGGGGCGAACTGAAGCTTTCTTT. Its protein is CASSLFGGRTEAFF.

The V gene is TRBV10-1, the J gene TRBJ2-5; 10 bases match TRBD2. Germline V gene data show CDR1 as WNHNN and CDR2 as SYGVQD (reference sequence). The CDR3 totals 16 residues. The trim removed 4 bases at V and 5 bases at J, leaving 10 bases unmatched. The CDR3: CASSAASGSFGETQYF. CDR3 sequence (DNA): TGCGCCAGCAGTGCGGCTAGCGGGAGTTTCGGGGAGACCCAGTACTTC.

The chain couples TRBV29-1 to TRBJ2-3; no definite D call. The CDR3 runs to 15 residues. With 4 bases removed from V and 1 base from J, the gap between germline ends came to 15 bases. Germline CDR1 and CDR2: SQVTM and ANQGSEA. CDR3 nucleotide sequence: TGCAGCGTTGGGACCGCGCGGTTCGGCACAGATACGCAGTATTTT. Encoded protein: CSVGTARFGTDTQYF.

A few counts support this clonotype. The rearrangement links TRBV13 to TRBJ2-1, with TRBD2 matching over 11 bases. V was pared by 5 bases and J by 4 bases, with 10 bases of the junction left unmatched. CDR3 size: 17 residues. Germline V gene lookup returns CDR1 PRHDT and CDR2 FYEKMQ (reference sequence). The CDR3 protein is CASSTWASGRRYNEQFF. CDR3 in DNA: TGTGCCAGCAGCACATGGGCTAGCGGGAGGCGTTACAATGAGCAGTTCTTC.

In its sample, this clonotype was seen a few times. The chain uses TRBV5-1 and TRBJ2-7, with D unclear. V dropped 2 bases and J dropped 2 bases, with 8 bases sitting between them. The CDR3 totals 13 residues. Germline CDR1 is SGHRS and CDR2 is YFSETQ. The CDR3 nucleotides are TGCGCCAGCAGCTTTGACATCCCCTACGAGCAGTACTTC. Its protein product is CASSFDIPYEQYF.